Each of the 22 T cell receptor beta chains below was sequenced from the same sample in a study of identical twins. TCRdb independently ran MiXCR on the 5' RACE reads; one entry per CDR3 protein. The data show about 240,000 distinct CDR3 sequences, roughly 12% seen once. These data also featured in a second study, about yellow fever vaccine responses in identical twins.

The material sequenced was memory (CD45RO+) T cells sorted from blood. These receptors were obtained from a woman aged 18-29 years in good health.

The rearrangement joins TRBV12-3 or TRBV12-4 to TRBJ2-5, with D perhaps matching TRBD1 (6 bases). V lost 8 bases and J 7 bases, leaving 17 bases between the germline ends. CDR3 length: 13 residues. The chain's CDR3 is CASGSRGLGTQYF. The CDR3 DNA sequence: TGTGCCAGCGGCTCCAGGGGATTGGGGACCCAGTACTTC.

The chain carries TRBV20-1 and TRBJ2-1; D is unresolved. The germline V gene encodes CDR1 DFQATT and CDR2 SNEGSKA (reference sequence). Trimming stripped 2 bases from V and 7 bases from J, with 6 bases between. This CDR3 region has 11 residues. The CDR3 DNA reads TGCAGTGCTAGACCCTTGAATGAGCAGTTCTTC. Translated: CSARPLNEQFF.

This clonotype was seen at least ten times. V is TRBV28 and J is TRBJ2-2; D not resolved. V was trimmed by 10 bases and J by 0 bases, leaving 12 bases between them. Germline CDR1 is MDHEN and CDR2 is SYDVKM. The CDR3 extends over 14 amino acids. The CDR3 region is CATYLGSNTGELFF. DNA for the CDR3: TGTGCCACCTACCTGGGATCGAACACCGGGGAGCTGTTTTTT.

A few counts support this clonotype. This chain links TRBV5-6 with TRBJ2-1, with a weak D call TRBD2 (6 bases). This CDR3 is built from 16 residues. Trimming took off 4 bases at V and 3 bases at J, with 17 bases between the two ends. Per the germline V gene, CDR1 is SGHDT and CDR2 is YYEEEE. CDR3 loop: CASSLSGSGFYNEQFF. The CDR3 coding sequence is TGTGCCAGCAGCCTTAGCGGTTCGGGGTTCTACAATGAGCAGTTCTTC.

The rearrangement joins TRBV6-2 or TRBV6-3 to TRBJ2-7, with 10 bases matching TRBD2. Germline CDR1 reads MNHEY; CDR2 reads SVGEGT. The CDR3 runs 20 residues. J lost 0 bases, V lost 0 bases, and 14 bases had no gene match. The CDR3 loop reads CASSYSVASGSVFPSYEQYF. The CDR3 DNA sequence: TGTGCCAGCAGTTACTCGGTGGCTAGCGGGAGTGTATTTCCCTCCTACGAGCAGTACTTC.

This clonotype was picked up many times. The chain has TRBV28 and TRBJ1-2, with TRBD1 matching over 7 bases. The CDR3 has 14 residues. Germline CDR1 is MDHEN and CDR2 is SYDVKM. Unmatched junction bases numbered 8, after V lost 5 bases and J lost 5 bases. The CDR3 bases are TGTGCCAGCAGTCCTTGGGGACAGAAGTATGGCTACACCTTC. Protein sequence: CASSPWGQKYGYTF.

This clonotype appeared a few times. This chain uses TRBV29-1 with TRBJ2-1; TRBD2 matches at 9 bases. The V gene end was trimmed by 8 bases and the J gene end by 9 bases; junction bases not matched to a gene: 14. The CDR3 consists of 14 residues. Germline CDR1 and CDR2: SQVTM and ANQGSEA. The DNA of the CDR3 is TGCAGCACCATAGCGGGGGAACCTACAATTGAGCAGTTCTTC. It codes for CSTIAGEPTIEQFF.

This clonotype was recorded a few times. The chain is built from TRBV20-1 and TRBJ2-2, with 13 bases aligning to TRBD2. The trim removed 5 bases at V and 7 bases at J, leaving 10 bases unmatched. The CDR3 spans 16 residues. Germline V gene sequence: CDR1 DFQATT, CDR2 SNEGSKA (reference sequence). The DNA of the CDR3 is TGCAGTGCTCTCAGACTAGCGGGGGGCAGTGGCGGGGAGCTGTTTTTT. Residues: CSALRLAGGSGGELFF.

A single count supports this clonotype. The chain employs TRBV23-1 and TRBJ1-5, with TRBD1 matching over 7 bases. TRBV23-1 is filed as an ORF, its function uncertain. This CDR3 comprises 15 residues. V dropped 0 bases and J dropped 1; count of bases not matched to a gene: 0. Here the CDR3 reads CASSQSRGSNQPQHF. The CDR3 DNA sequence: TGCGCCAGCAGTCAATCCAGGGGGAGCAATCAGCCCCAGCATTTT.

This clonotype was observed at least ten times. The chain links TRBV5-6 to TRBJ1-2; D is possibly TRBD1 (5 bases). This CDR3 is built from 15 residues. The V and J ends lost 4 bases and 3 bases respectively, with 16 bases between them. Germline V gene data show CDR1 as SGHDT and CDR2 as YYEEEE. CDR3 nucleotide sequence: TGTGCCAGCAGCCCTGGACCGCCCAGGGACTATGGCTACACCTTC. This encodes CASSPGPPRDYGYTF.

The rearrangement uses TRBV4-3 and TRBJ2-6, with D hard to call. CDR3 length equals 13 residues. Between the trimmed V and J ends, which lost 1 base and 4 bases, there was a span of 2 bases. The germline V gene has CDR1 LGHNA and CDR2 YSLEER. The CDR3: CASSQGGANVLTF. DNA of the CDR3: TGCGCCAGCAGCCAAGGGGGGGCCAACGTCCTGACTTTC.

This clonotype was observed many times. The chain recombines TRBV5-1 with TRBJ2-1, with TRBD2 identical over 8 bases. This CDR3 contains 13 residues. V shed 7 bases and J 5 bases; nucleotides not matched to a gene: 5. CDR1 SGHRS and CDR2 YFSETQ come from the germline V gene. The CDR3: CASRLASNNEQFF. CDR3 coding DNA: TGCGCCAGCCGACTAGCGTCTAACAATGAGCAGTTCTTC.

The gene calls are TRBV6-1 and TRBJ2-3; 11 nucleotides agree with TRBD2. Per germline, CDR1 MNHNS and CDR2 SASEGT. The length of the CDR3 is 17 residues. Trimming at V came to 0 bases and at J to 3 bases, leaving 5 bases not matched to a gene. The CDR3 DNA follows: TGTGCCAGCAGTGAAGCGATTAGCGGGGGGGAAACAGATACGCAGTATTTT. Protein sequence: CASSEAISGGETDTQYF.

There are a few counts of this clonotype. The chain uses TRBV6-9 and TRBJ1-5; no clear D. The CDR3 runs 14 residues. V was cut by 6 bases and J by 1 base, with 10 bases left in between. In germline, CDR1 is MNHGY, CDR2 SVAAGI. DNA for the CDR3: TGTGCCAGCAGGCCTCGAACAAGCAATCAGCCCCAGCATTTT. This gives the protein CASRPRTSNQPQHF.

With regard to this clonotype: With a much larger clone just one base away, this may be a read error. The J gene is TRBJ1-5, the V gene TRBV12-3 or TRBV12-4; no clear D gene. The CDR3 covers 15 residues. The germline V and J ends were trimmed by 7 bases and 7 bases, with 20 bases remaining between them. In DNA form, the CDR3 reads TGTGCCAGCATGTTTGAGGGAACCAGAGACCAGCCCCAGCATTTT. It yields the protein CASMFEGTRDQPQHF.

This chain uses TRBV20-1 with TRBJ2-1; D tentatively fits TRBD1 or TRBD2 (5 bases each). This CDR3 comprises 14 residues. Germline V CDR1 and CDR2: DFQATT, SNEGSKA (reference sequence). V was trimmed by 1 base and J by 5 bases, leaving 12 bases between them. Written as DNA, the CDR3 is TGCAGTGCTAGAGGGGGACGGGCGAACAATGAGCAGTTCTTC. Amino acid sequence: CSARGGRANNEQFF.

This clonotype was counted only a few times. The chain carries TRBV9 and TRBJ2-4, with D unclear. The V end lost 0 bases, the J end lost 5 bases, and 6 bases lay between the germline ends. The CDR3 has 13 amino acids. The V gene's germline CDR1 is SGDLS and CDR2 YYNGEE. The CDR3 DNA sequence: TGTGCCAGCAGCGTAGCCCAGGAAAACATTCAGTACTTC. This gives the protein CASSVAQENIQYF.

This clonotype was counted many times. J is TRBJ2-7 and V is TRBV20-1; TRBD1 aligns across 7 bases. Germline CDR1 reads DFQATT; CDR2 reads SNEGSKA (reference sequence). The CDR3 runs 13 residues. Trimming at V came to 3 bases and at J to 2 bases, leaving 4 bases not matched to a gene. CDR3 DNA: TGCAGTGCTAGTTTGGGACAGCCCTACGAGCAGTACTTC. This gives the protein CSASLGQPYEQYF.

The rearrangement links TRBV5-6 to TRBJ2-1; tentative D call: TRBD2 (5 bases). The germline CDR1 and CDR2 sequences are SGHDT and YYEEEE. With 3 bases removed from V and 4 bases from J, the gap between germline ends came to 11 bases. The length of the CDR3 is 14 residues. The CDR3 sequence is CASSSRRDYNEQFF. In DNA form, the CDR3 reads TGTGCCAGCAGCTCCCGACGGGATTACAATGAGCAGTTCTTC.

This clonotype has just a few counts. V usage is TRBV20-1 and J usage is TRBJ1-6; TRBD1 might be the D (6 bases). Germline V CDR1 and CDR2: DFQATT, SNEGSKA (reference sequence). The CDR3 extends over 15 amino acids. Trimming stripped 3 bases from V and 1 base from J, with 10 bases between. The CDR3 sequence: CSASRGGSYNSPLHF. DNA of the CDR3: TGCAGTGCTAGTAGGGGGGGGTCCTATAATTCACCCCTCCACTTT.

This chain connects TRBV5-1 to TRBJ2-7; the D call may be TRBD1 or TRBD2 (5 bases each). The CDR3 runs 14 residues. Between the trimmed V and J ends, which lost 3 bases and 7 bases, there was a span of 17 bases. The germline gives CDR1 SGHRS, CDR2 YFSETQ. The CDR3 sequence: CASSWGWTGWEQYF. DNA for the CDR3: TGCGCCAGCAGCTGGGGCTGGACGGGGTGGGAGCAGTACTTC. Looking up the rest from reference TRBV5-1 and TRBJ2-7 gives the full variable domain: KAGVTQTPRYLIKTRGQQVTLSCSPISGHRSVSWYQQTPGQGLQFLFEYFSETQRNKGNFPGRFSGRQFSNSRSEMNVSTLELGDSALYLCASSWGWTGWEQYFGPGTRLTVT.

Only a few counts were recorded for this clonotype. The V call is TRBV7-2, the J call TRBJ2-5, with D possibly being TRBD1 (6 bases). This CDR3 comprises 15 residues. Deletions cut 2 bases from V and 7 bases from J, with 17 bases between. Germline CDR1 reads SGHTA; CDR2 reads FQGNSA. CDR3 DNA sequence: TGTGCCAGCAGCTTAAGGTGGCAGACCAGGGGGACCCAGTACTTC. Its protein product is CASSLRWQTRGTQYF.